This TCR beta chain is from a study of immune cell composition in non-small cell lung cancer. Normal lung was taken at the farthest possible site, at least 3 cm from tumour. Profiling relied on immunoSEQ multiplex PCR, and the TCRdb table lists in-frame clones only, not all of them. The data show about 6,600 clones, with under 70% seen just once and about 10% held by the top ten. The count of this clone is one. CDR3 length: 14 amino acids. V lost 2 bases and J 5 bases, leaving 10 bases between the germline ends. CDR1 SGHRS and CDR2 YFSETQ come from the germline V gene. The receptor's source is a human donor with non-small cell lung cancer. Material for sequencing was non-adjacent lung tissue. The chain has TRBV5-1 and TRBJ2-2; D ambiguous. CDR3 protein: CASSLNERTGELFF. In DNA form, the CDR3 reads TGCGCCAGCAGCTTAAACGAGAGGACCGGGGAGCTGTTTTTT.